Presented here are 6 T cell receptor beta chains from one specimen sequenced in a study of cytotoxic CD8 clonotypes in ibrutinib-treated CLL. Some clones are missing from TCRdb's copy, which holds only in-frame ones; the method was immunoSEQ multiplex PCR. Of 110,000 to 150,000 clones detected, 76% appear once; the ten largest clones hold roughly 4.7%. Sequencing used PBMCs, obtained after 24 months of ibrutinib treatment. The receptor set was obtained from a human donor with chronic lymphocytic leukemia.

The chain joins TRBV5-6 to TRBJ2-6; D gene ambiguous. Germline loops: CDR1 SGHDT, CDR2 YYEEEE. The V and J ends lost 4 bases and 8 bases respectively, with 10 bases between them. The CDR3 spans 13 residues. As DNA, the CDR3 is TGTGCCAGCAGCCTGCTGGCACCCAACGTCCTGACTTTC. As protein: CASSLLAPNVLTF.

This chain connects TRBV27 to TRBJ2-1, with TRBD2 matching 15 bases. From germline, CDR1 is MNHEY and CDR2 SMNVEV (reference sequence). The CDR3 is made up of 17 amino acids. V lost 6 bases to trimming and J lost 4 bases; unmatched junction nucleotides: 7. CDR3 bases: TGTGCCAGCAGAGGACTAGCGGGGGGGCTAGGGTACAATGAGCAGTTCTTC. It is translated as CASRGLAGGLGYNEQFF.

The chain combines TRBV13 with TRBJ2-7, with 12 nucleotides matching TRBD2. V shed 5 bases and J 3 bases; nucleotides not matched to a gene: 5. The CDR3 totals 15 residues. Germline V gene data show CDR1 as PRHDT and CDR2 as FYEKMQ (reference sequence). CDR3 region: CASSKRLAGDYEQYF. In nucleotides, the CDR3 is TGTGCCAGCAGCAAAAGACTAGCGGGGGACTACGAGCAGTACTTC.

This clone was seen once. V gene TRBV18 combines with J gene TRBJ1-2, with D maybe TRBD1 (6 bases). The germline V gene has CDR1 KGHSH and CDR2 LQKENI. V dropped 6 bases and J dropped 8 bases, with 16 bases sitting between them. This CDR3 comprises 13 residues. The CDR3: CASSHRAMWGYTF. CDR3 DNA sequence: TGTGCCAGCTCTCACAGGGCCATGTGGGGCTACACCTTC.

The gene calls are TRBV19 and TRBJ1-1; a possible D gene is TRBD1 (6 bases). Deletions cut 9 bases from V and 5 bases from J, with 25 bases between. The length of the CDR3 is 16 residues. The germline V gene encodes CDR1 LNHDA and CDR2 SQIVND (reference sequence). The CDR3 DNA follows: TGTGCCAGCGGAAGGGGGGGGATGTTGTCGGGTACTGAAGCTTTCTTT. As protein: CASGRGGMLSGTEAFF.

The rearrangement joins TRBV11-2 to TRBJ1-1; the match to TRBD1 covers 8 bases. Germline trimming cut 7 bases from V and 5 bases from J; bases unmatched to any gene: 3. CDR3 length equals 12 residues. Per germline, CDR1 SGHAT and CDR2 FQNNGV. CDR3 sequence: CASTTGGTEAFF. The CDR3 DNA follows: TGTGCCAGCACCACAGGGGGAACTGAAGCTTTCTTT. Filled out from reference TRBV11-2 and TRBJ1-1, the complete variable domain reads EAGVAQSPRYKIIEKRQSVAFWCNPISGHATLYWYQQILGQGPKLLIQFQNNGVVDDSQLPKDRFSAERLKGVDSTLKIQPAKLEDSAVYLCASTTGGTEAFFGQGTRLTVV.